This is a list of T cell receptor beta chains from one sample in a study of shared clonotypes between healthy human individuals. Assay: immunoSEQ multiplex PCR; the TCRdb copy retains only in-frame clones and omits some. This table has roughly 2,000,000 clones, 93% appearing once. The sequenced sample consisted of naive CD8+ T cells from PBMCs. All receptors come from a man aged 18-30 years in good health. Some clones in this sample may be carry-over from other donors' samples. The CDR3 runs from the conserved cysteine through the conserved F or W. The order of the fields is clone size, D gene, V gene, J gene, CDR3 protein, CDR3 DNA. A D gene is named only where the DNA matches it firmly. The size field is filled for only some rows; it gives once, few, many or a size class.

NA	TRBD2	TRBV28	TRBJ2-7	CASQGGISSYEQYF	TGTGCCAGCCAGGGAGGGATTAGCTCCTACGAGCAGTACTTC
NA	TRBD1	TRBV6-4	TRBJ1-2	CASSPGQGNYGYTF	TGTGCCAGCAGCCCCGGACAGGGGAACTATGGCTACACCTTC
once	TRBD2	TRBV18	TRBJ2-7	CASSGRESYEQYF	TGTGCCAGCTCAGGGAGGGAATCCTACGAGCAGTACTTC
NA	NA	TRBV5-4	TRBJ1-4	CASSLYREKKLFF	TGTGCCAGCAGCTTGTACAGGGAAAAAAAACTGTTTTTT
NA	NA	TRBV7-9	TRBJ2-3	CASSLVLRGTDTQYF	TGTGCCAGCAGCTTAGTCCTTAGGGGCACAGATACGCAGTATTTT
NA	NA	TRBV9	TRBJ2-3	CASSVGAGRDTQYF	TGTGCCAGCAGCGTAGGGGCAGGGCGGGATACGCAGTATTTT
once	NA	TRBV15	TRBJ2-1	CATSRVVAAEQFF	TGTGCCACCAGCAGAGTAGTTGCGGCAGAGCAGTTCTTC
NA	NA	TRBV6-1	TRBJ1-1	CASSEARHTEAFF	TGTGCCAGCAGTGAAGCTCGGCACACTGAAGCTTTCTTT
NA	NA	TRBV13	TRBJ2-5	CASSQGGLDRAVETQYF	TGTGCCAGCAGCCAGGGGGGACTAGACAGGGCAGTGGAGACCCAGTACTTC
NA	NA	TRBV5-1	TRBJ1-3	CASSEQGSGNTIYF	TGCGCCAGCAGCGAACAGGGCTCTGGAAACACCATATATTTT
NA	NA	TRBV2	TRBJ2-2	CASSDAGGRVLGELFF	TGTGCCAGCAGTGATGCCGGGGGCCGGGTTCTCGGGGAGCTGTTTTTT
NA	TRBD2	TRBV27	TRBJ2-7	CASSPGTSPTEQYF	TGTGCCAGCAGTCCCGGGACTAGCCCTACCGAGCAGTACTTC
few	NA	TRBV5-1	TRBJ1-1	CASSEKTHNMNTEAFF	TGCGCCAGCAGCGAAAAGACCCATAACATGAACACTGAAGCTTTCTTT
NA	NA	TRBV7-9	TRBJ2-3	CASRSGYLTDTQYF	TGTGCCAGCAGGTCAGGGTACCTCACAGATACGCAGTATTTT
NA	NA	TRBV28	TRBJ2-4	CASSLGQNIQYF	TGTGCCAGCAGCCTCGGACAAAACATTCAGTACTTC
NA	NA	TRBV7-9	TRBJ2-3	CASSQNLFTSTDTQYF	TGTGCCAGCAGCCAAAATCTGTTCACTAGCACAGATACGCAGTATTTT
NA	NA	TRBV13	TRBJ2-3	CASSLGLTGAQYF	TGTGCCAGCAGCTTAGGGCTCACGGGGGCGCAGTATTTT
NA	TRBD1	TRBV4-1	TRBJ1-1	CASSQDSGGGTTFF	TGCGCCAGCAGCCAAGATTCAGGGGGCGGTACGACTTTCTTT
NA	TRBD1	TRBV5-1	TRBJ1-3	CASSSTEGQGSGNTIYF	TGCGCCAGCAGCTCCACGGAGGGACAGGGGTCTGGAAACACCATATATTTT
NA	NA	TRBV6-1	TRBJ2-2	CASSERRHEVYTGELFF	TGTGCCAGCAGTGAACGACGACACGAAGTTTACACCGGGGAGCTGTTTTTT
NA	NA	TRBV29-1	TRBJ2-7	CSVVSEDLGVYEQYF	TGCAGCGTTGTCTCCGAAGACCTTGGGGTCTACGAGCAGTACTTC
NA	NA	TRBV7-8	TRBJ1-1	CASSGVNTEAFF	TGTGCCAGCAGCGGAGTGAACACTGAAGCTTTCTTT
NA	NA	TRBV29-1	TRBJ2-1	CSVQGNEQFF	TGCAGCGTCCAGGGCAATGAGCAGTTCTTC
NA	NA	TRBV27	TRBJ2-7	CASSLLENYEQYF	TGTGCCAGCAGTTTACTCGAAAACTACGAGCAGTACTTC
NA	NA	TRBV4-1	TRBJ1-1	CASSQTGGNQAFF	TGCGCCAGCAGCCAGACCGGGGGAAACCAGGCTTTCTTT
NA	TRBD1	TRBV11-3	TRBJ2-1	CASSLTTGTYNEQFF	TGTGCCAGCAGCTTAACGACAGGGACCTACAATGAGCAGTTCTTC
NA	NA	TRBV21-1	TRBJ1-2	CASSKRRDREHSGYTF	TGTGCCAGCAGCAAACGTCGGGACAGGGAACATTCCGGCTACACCTTC
NA	TRBD1	TRBV6-1	TRBJ2-7	CASSEAQGASYEQYF	TGTGCCAGCAGTGAAGCTCAGGGGGCGTCCTACGAGCAGTACTTC
once	TRBD2	TRBV4-3	TRBJ2-1	CASSQTSGRAFNEQFF	TGCGCCAGCAGCCAAACTAGCGGGAGGGCCTTTAATGAGCAGTTCTTC
NA	NA	TRBV11-2	TRBJ2-5	CASSLGGGETQYF	TGTGCCAGCAGCTTGGGGGGCGGCGAGACCCAGTACTTC
NA	NA	TRBV5-8	TRBJ1-1	CASSLEGTLGDTEAFF	TGTGCCAGCAGCTTGGAAGGGACCCTAGGGGACACTGAAGCTTTCTTT
NA	TRBD2	TRBV10-3	TRBJ2-2	CAISELAGEITGELFF	TGTGCCATCAGTGAGCTAGCGGGAGAGATTACCGGGGAGCTGTTTTTT
NA	NA	TRBV19	TRBJ2-1	CASSNTRDLRTEAYNEQFF	TGTGCCAGTAGTAACACCCGGGACCTTAGGACGGAAGCCTACAATGAGCAGTTCTTC
NA	TRBD1	TRBV11-2	TRBJ2-7	CASSSPGTGSYEQYF	TGTGCCAGCTCAAGCCCCGGGACAGGGTCCTACGAGCAGTACTTC
NA	NA	TRBV27	TRBJ2-7	CASSPTSPYRAQQYF	TGTGCCAGCAGTCCCACTTCCCCCTACAGGGCTCAGCAGTACTTC
NA	TRBD1	TRBV5-4	TRBJ1-3	CASSPNQGVSGNTIYF	TGTGCCAGCAGCCCAAATCAGGGGGTATCTGGAAACACCATATATTTT
NA	NA	TRBV5-4	TRBJ2-4	CASSLGQDKNIQYF	TGTGCCAGCAGCTTGGGACAGGACAAAAACATTCAGTACTTC
NA	NA	TRBV28	TRBJ2-3	CASTALDTQYF	TGTGCCAGCACCGCTTTGGATACGCAGTATTTT
NA	TRBD1	TRBV4-1	TRBJ1-3	CASSHLRGITGNTIYF	TGCGCCAGCAGCCACCTCAGGGGGATCACTGGAAACACCATATATTTT
once	NA	TRBV7-9	TRBJ1-4	CASSFGGEKLFF	TGTGCCAGCAGCTTTGGAGGTGAAAAACTGTTTTTT
NA	NA	TRBV7-9	TRBJ2-1	CASSLVAHNEQFF	TGTGCCAGCAGCTTAGTGGCTCACAATGAGCAGTTCTTC